A selection of T cell receptor beta chains follows, all from one sample in a study of T cells in Graves' hyperthyroidism and ophthalmopathy. TCRdb processed the multiplex PCR reads anew with MiXCR; each CDR3 protein has one entry. The data contain 350,000 to 450,000 distinct CDR3 sequences, more than 11% of them singletons. Sequencing used blood. These receptor sequences come from a woman aged 55-75 years with Graves' hyperthyroidism. The CDR3 runs from the conserved cysteine through the conserved F or W. D genes are given only for firm matches. Rows may omit the clone size; those that give it use once, few, many or a size class.

v_gene	abundance	j_gene	d_gene	CDR3aa	CDR3nt
TRBV19	.	TRBJ1-5	.	CASSIGTRSNRPQHF	TGTGCCAGTAGTATCGGGACAAGAAGCAATCGGCCCCAGCATTTT
TRBV18	many	TRBJ2-1	TRBD2	CASSPTSGNYNEQFF	TGTGCCAGCTCACCGACTAGCGGGAATTACAATGAGCAGTTCTTC
TRBV19	.	TRBJ1-3	.	CASSSRQAPYSGNTIYF	TGTGCCAGTAGTTCTCGACAAGCACCCTACTCTGGAAACACCATATATTTT
TRBV20-1	many	TRBJ2-3	.	CSASWGLTGDTDTQYF	TGCAGTGCTAGTTGGGGCTTGACAGGAGACACAGATACGCAGTATTTT
TRBV6-2/TRBV6-3	many	TRBJ2-7	TRBD2	CASSSLAGATYEQYF	TGTGCCAGCAGTTCACTAGCGGGAGCCACCTACGAGCAGTACTTC
TRBV2	many	TRBJ2-7	.	CASSKEGSSYEQYF	TGTGCCAGCTCAAAGGAGGGTAGCTCCTACGAGCAGTACTTC
TRBV11-3	many	TRBJ2-1	TRBD2	CASSPPGLPIEQFF	TGTGCCAGCAGCCCTCCGGGACTACCCATTGAGCAGTTCTTC
TRBV28	many	TRBJ2-7	.	CASSQGSYEQYF	TGTGCCAGCAGTCAGGGGTCCTACGAGCAGTACTTC
TRBV7-2	many	TRBJ2-4	.	CASSSPSVAKNIQYF	TGTGCCAGCAGCTCCCCCTCGGTAGCCAAAAACATTCAGTACTTC
TRBV6-1	few	TRBJ2-7	.	CASSEGQNSSYEQYF	TGTGCCAGCAGTGAAGGACAGAATTCCTCCTACGAGCAGTACTTC
TRBV27	few	TRBJ2-5	.	CASSPVGPQETQYF	TGTGCCAGCAGTCCTGTTGGGCCACAAGAGACCCAGTACTTC
TRBV10-3	few	TRBJ2-3	TRBD2	CAISSGGDTQYF	TGTGCCATCTCCTCCGGGGGGGATACGCAGTATTTT
TRBV20-1	once	TRBJ2-1	TRBD2	CSAGGLAGGVDEQFF	TGCAGTGCGGGGGGACTAGCGGGAGGGGTGGATGAGCAGTTCTTC
TRBV9	many	TRBJ2-3	TRBD2	CASSVGSAGTDTQYF	TGTGCCAGCAGCGTAGGATCAGCGGGAACAGATACGCAGTATTTT
TRBV7-2	many	TRBJ2-1	TRBD2	CASSSSSGRAYNEQFF	TGTGCCAGCAGCTCATCTAGCGGGAGGGCCTACAATGAGCAGTTCTTC
TRBV11-2	many	TRBJ2-1	.	CASSQGLSNEQFF	TGTGCCAGCAGCCAGGGCCTTAGCAATGAGCAGTTCTTC
TRBV2	once	TRBJ2-1	TRBD2	CASIGLAGNNEQFF	TGTGCCAGCATAGGACTAGCGGGAAACAATGAGCAGTTCTTC
TRBV6-1	.	TRBJ2-7	TRBD2	CASRSGRARNEQYF	TGTGCCAGCAGAAGCGGGAGGGCCCGAAACGAGCAGTACTTC
TRBV11-2	few	TRBJ2-7	.	CASSLIWREQYF	TGTGCCAGCAGCCTCATCTGGCGGGAGCAGTACTTC
TRBV27	few	TRBJ1-5	.	CASSSRRGVGQPQHF	TGTGCCAGCAGTTCACGGCGAGGAGTTGGACAGCCCCAGCATTTT
TRBV5-1	.	TRBJ2-7	.	CASSEDTSSSSYEQYF	TGCGCCAGCAGCGAAGATACTAGCAGCAGCTCCTACGAGCAGTACTTC
TRBV12-5	many	TRBJ2-1	TRBD2	CASGLVLGGRAHEQFF	TGTGCTAGTGGTTTGGTACTAGGCGGGAGGGCCCATGAGCAGTTCTTC
TRBV9	.	TRBJ2-7	.	CASSVGAGSSYEQYF	TGTGCCAGCAGCGTAGGGGCAGGGAGCTCCTACGAGCAGTACTTC
TRBV29-1	.	TRBJ1-1	.	CSVYELGTEAFF	TGCAGCGTCTACGAACTGGGGACTGAAGCTTTCTTT
TRBV7-9	.	TRBJ2-2	.	CASQEGVWGWPGELFF	TGTGCCAGCCAGGAAGGCGTCTGGGGGTGGCCCGGGGAGCTGTTTTTT
TRBV3-1	many	TRBJ1-5	.	CASSPSPVVGQPQHF	TGTGCCAGCAGCCCCTCCCCCGTAGTTGGCCAGCCCCAGCATTTT
TRBV6-2/TRBV6-3	.	TRBJ1-6	.	CASSYSEGTASPLHF	TGTGCCAGCAGTTACTCGGAGGGAACTGCTTCACCCCTCCACTTT
TRBV6-5	few	TRBJ1-1	TRBD1	CASSYLRTGHTEAFF	TGTGCCAGCAGTTACTTGAGGACAGGGCACACTGAAGCTTTCTTT
TRBV9	many	TRBJ2-2	.	CASSVAGRSGELFF	TGTGCCAGCAGCGTAGCTGGGCGCTCTGGGGAGCTGTTTTTT
TRBV11-2	many	TRBJ2-2	.	CASSSHAGADYTGELFF	TGTGCCAGCAGCTCACACGCTGGGGCAGATTACACCGGGGAGCTGTTTTTT
TRBV12-3/TRBV12-4	many	TRBJ1-2	.	CASSSNNYGYTF	TGTGCCAGCAGTTCAAATAACTATGGCTACACCTTC
TRBV30	few	TRBJ2-1	.	CAWRPGGSYNEQFF	TGTGCCTGGAGGCCCGGAGGCTCCTACAATGAGCAGTTCTTC
TRBV7-8	many	TRBJ2-3	.	CASSARGSGFSTDTQYF	TGTGCCAGCAGCGCACGGGGTAGCGGCTTTAGCACAGATACGCAGTATTTT
TRBV2	many	TRBJ2-1	TRBD2	CASRRTSGYNEQFF	TGTGCCAGCAGACGGACTAGCGGTTACAATGAGCAGTTCTTC
TRBV9	.	TRBJ1-2	TRBD1	CASSVGGTGGKYGYTF	TGTGCCAGCAGCGTAGGGGGGACAGGGGGCAAGTATGGCTACACCTTC
TRBV19	many	TRBJ1-2	TRBD1	CASSIGTGANYGYTF	TGTGCCAGTAGTATCGGGACAGGGGCTAACTATGGCTACACCTTC
TRBV7-8	many	TRBJ2-1	.	CASSLPRVRTKYNEQFF	TGTGCCAGCAGTCTTCCTCGTGTCCGGACAAAATACAATGAGCAGTTCTTC
TRBV30	.	TRBJ2-3	.	CAWSVSVDTQYF	TGTGCCTGGAGTGTGTCGGTAGATACGCAGTATTTT
TRBV14	.	TRBJ2-5	TRBD2	CASSRSGRNQETQYF	TGTGCCAGCAGCCGCTCCGGGAGGAACCAAGAGACCCAGTACTTC
TRBV6-1	many	TRBJ2-7	.	CASTPGGPGTEQYF	TGTGCCAGCACACCAGGAGGGCCGGGAACCGAGCAGTACTTC
TRBV11-2	many	TRBJ2-1	TRBD2	CASSSRGSGIYNEQFF	TGTGCCAGCAGCTCCAGGGGTAGCGGGATATACAATGAGCAGTTCTTC
TRBV11-2	many	TRBJ2-5	.	CASSLDGGAGTQYF	TGTGCCAGCAGCTTAGATGGTGGGGCGGGGACCCAGTACTTC
TRBV5-1	.	TRBJ1-2	.	CASSLVLDYGYTF	TGCGCCAGCAGCTTGGTACTGGACTATGGCTACACCTTC